This paragraph covers one TCR beta chain sequence. What it binds is not known. In germline, CDR1 is MNHEY, CDR2 SVGAGI. J lost 4 bases, V lost 5 bases, and 5 bases had no gene match. This CDR3 comprises 13 residues. Amplification used 60 Vbeta primers and 13 Jbeta primers. Profiling relied on immunoSEQ multiplex PCR, and the TCRdb table lists in-frame clones only, not all of them. The profile shows some 150,000 clones, 75% to 80% of them singletons. This specimen belongs to a study of cytomegalovirus exposure and HLA in healthy donors. Study-wide context: Among the 300 to 450 genotyped donors, approximately 81% were placed in the Caucasian-associated ancestry cluster. Study results and limitations: CMV serostatus alone was available as immune exposure information.

The clonotype comes from a male donor in good health and CMV-seronegative. Sequenced material: PBMCs. The chain combines TRBV6-5 with TRBJ2-7, with TRBD1 matching 7 bases. CDR3 loop: CASSRGREYEQYF. The CDR3 bases are TGTGCCAGCAGTAGGGGGCGAGAATACGAGCAGTACTTC.